Following are 28 T cell receptor beta chains from one sample sequenced in a study of blood T cell repertoires in COVID-19. Clones were sequenced by immunoSEQ multiplex PCR, and TCRdb holds only the in-frame ones, with some missing. The repertoire holds 120,000 or so clones, with nearly 90% as singletons. The specimen sequenced was peripheral blood. Every receptor here comes from a woman aged 60 to 75 with COVID-19, enrolled during active disease.

The J gene is TRBJ1-6, the V gene TRBV19; D uncertain. Germline-derived CDR1 and CDR2 are LNHDA and SQIVND (reference sequence). V was cut by 6 bases and J by 4 bases, with 13 bases left in between. The length of the CDR3 is 15 residues. The CDR3 DNA sequence: TGTGCCAGTAGGTCGCAGGAAAAATATAATTCACCCCTCCACTTT. This encodes CASRSQEKYNSPLHF.

The rearrangement uses TRBV20-1 and TRBJ2-3; 8 bases align to TRBD1. This CDR3 is 15 amino acids long. V shed 3 bases, J shed 3 bases, and the junction held 8 bases outside the gene matches. From germline, CDR1 is DFQATT and CDR2 SNEGSKA (reference sequence). Here the CDR3 DNA reads TGCAGTGCTAGTCTTCGGACAGGGATAACAGATACGCAGTATTTT. Its protein product is CSASLRTGITDTQYF.

The chain links TRBV12-3 or TRBV12-4 to TRBJ1-1; TRBD1 aligns across 8 bases. The CDR3 runs 13 residues. V dropped 2 bases and J dropped 4; count of bases not matched to a gene: 0. The CDR3 DNA is TGTGCCAGCAGTTTACAGGGGGCCACTGAAGCTTTCTTT. The encoded protein is CASSLQGATEAFF.

The chain combines TRBV30 with TRBJ1-5, with 7 bases identical to TRBD1. In germline, CDR1 is GTSNPN, CDR2 SVGIG (reference sequence). CDR3 size: 14 residues. Trimming at V came to 2 bases and at J to 9 bases, leaving 10 bases not matched to a gene. The DNA of the CDR3 is TGTGCCTGGAGTCACGGACAGGCTCAGGGGCCCCAGCATTTT. Residues: CAWSHGQAQGPQHF.

This clone is a singleton in its sample. The rearrangement uses TRBV3-1 (or the pseudogene TRBV3-2) and TRBJ1-2; 7 bases match TRBD1. Germline CDR1 LGHDT, CDR2 YNNKEL (reference sequence). V lost 4 bases, J lost 9 bases, and 14 bases stayed unmatched. This CDR3 has 15 amino acids. CDR3 sequence (DNA): TGTGCCAGCAGCCCAGGGGGGTACAGGGAAGTCCGCTACACCTTC. Protein sequence: CASSPGGYREVRYTF.

This clone was observed once. The V gene is TRBV6-5, the J gene TRBJ2-1; D remains ambiguous. The CDR3 runs to 11 residues. Germline assignment: CDR1 MNHEY and CDR2 SVGAGI. V gave up 6 bases and J gave up 6 bases, with 6 bases separating them. The CDR3 DNA reads TGTGCCAGCAGCCGGAGCAATGAGCAGTTCTTC. Residues: CASSRSNEQFF.

V and J are TRBV5-4 and TRBJ2-3, with a possible D match to TRBD1 (6 bases). Germline CDR1 reads SGHNT; CDR2 reads YYREEE (reference sequence). CDR3 length: 14 amino acids. Trimming removed 5 bases at V and 5 bases at J, with 15 bases between. DNA of the CDR3: TGTGCCAGCAGTACACAGGGCCGCAAAGATACGCAGTATTTT. This sequence encodes CASSTQGRKDTQYF.

The chain recombines TRBV5-1 with TRBJ2-3, with D uncertain. The germline V gene encodes CDR1 SGHRS and CDR2 YFSETQ. Trimming took 3 bases from V and 4 from J, leaving 21 bases between them. The CDR3 runs 17 residues. The CDR3 DNA reads TGCGCCAGCAGCTCTGCTCGCGCTAGTTCATCTGCAGATACGCAGTATTTT. Its translation: CASSSARASSSADTQYF.

This CDR3 reads CASSVSQAGFRADTQYF. The CDR3 DNA follows: TGTGCCAGCAGCGTATCCCAAGCAGGGTTTCGGGCAGATACGCAGTATTTT. The chain recombines TRBV9 with TRBJ2-3; a weak D match, TRBD1 (5 bases). This CDR3 is built from 17 residues. Looked up from germline, CDR1 is SGDLS and CDR2 is YYNGEE. Between the trimmed V and J ends, which lost 1 base and 4 bases, there was a span of 19 bases.

V gene TRBV27 combines with J gene TRBJ1-6, with 9 bases lining up with TRBD1. Trimming at V came to 5 bases and at J to 9 bases, leaving 8 bases not matched to a gene. Looked up from germline, CDR1 is MNHEY and CDR2 is SMNVEV (reference sequence). This CDR3 region has 15 residues. CDR3 sequence (DNA): TGTGCCAGCAGTAAGCGGACAGGGGATGCTTCACCCCTCCACTTT. This sequence encodes CASSKRTGDASPLHF.

This sequence joins TRBV2 and TRBJ2-2; a possible D gene is TRBD1 (5 bases). There are 14 residues in the CDR3. Germline V gene data show CDR1 as SNHLY and CDR2 as FYNNEI. The V and J ends lost 8 bases and 6 bases respectively, with 16 bases between them. This CDR3 is CASLLSSGSGELFF. The CDR3 bases are TGTGCCAGCCTACTCTCGTCAGGGTCCGGGGAGCTGTTTTTT.

The rearrangement uses TRBV19 and TRBJ2-5; 7 bases map to TRBD2. This CDR3 has 14 residues. Germline V gene sequence: CDR1 LNHDA, CDR2 SQIVND (reference sequence). Germline trimming cut 3 bases from V and 5 bases from J; bases unmatched to any gene: 6. The CDR3 loop reads CASSIWGTTETQYF. CDR3 nucleotide sequence: TGTGCCAGTAGTATTTGGGGGACTACGGAGACCCAGTACTTC. Combining the CDR3 with reference TRBV19 and TRBJ2-5 gives the whole variable domain DGGITQSPKYLFRKEGQNVTLSCEQNLNHDAMYWYRQDPGQGLRLIYYSQIVNDFQKGDIAEGYSVSREKKESFPLTVTSAQKNPTAFYLCASSIWGTTETQYFGPGTRLLVL.

V is TRBV5-1 and J is TRBJ1-4, with 10 bases lining up with TRBD1. Germline CDR1 is SGHRS and CDR2 is YFSETQ. The CDR3 runs 14 residues. V shed 5 bases and J 6 bases; nucleotides not matched to a gene: 4. DNA for the CDR3: TGCGCCAGCAGTTGGGGGACAGGGGATGAAAAACTGTTTTTT. It encodes CASSWGTGDEKLFF.

This clone was seen a few times. The genes are TRBV5-1 and TRBJ1-2; 11 nucleotides agree with TRBD1. J lost 7 bases, V lost 5 bases, and 7 bases had no gene match. Germline values: CDR1 SGHRS, CDR2 YFSETQ. This CDR3 comprises 14 residues. The CDR3 loop reads CASRTGTGGSGYTF. The CDR3 coding sequence is TGCGCCAGCAGGACCGGGACAGGGGGTTCTGGCTACACCTTC.

The chain couples TRBV4-1 to TRBJ1-1, with a possible D match to TRBD1 (6 bases). Germline-derived CDR1 and CDR2 are MGHRA and YSYEKL. This CDR3 has 13 residues. V lost 2 bases and J 10 bases, leaving 14 bases between the germline ends. For the CDR3, the DNA is TGCGCCAGCAGCCAACCACAGGGCGTTGTAGCTTTCTTT. Translating it yields CASSQPQGVVAFF.

V gene TRBV6-2 or TRBV6-3 combines with J gene TRBJ2-5, with D maybe TRBD2 (7 bases). Germline CDR1 reads MNHEY; CDR2 reads SVGEGT. The CDR3 spans 17 residues. Deletions cut 4 bases from V and 5 bases from J, with 23 bases between. CDR3 sequence (DNA): TGTGCCAGCAGTTTCTCGAATCTAGCGGTGGGGGCGGAGACCCAGTACTTC. This translates into CASSFSNLAVGAETQYF.

The chain joins TRBV5-1 to TRBJ1-4, with 8 bases fitting TRBD1. Germline V CDR1 and CDR2: SGHRS, YFSETQ. There are 15 residues in the CDR3. The V segment lost 2 bases and the J segment 4 bases; nucleotides outside the gene matches: 4. CDR3 loop: CASSFTGGYNEKLFF. CDR3 DNA sequence: TGCGCCAGCAGCTTTACAGGGGGATATAATGAAAAACTGTTTTTT.

The chain is built from TRBV5-6 and TRBJ1-2, with 7 bases fitting TRBD1. The CDR3 consists of 17 residues. V lost 6 bases to trimming and J lost 6 bases; unmatched junction nucleotides: 20. Germline CDR1 SGHDT, CDR2 YYEEEE. The chain's CDR3 is CASTLLAGGGGGHGYTF. For the CDR3, the DNA is TGTGCCAGCACCCTCCTTGCGGGGGGAGGGGGCGGCCATGGCTACACCTTC.

The chain is built from TRBV9 and TRBJ2-7, with TRBD2 matching 16 bases. This CDR3 spans 18 amino acids. V gave up 0 bases and J gave up 2 bases; unmatched junction bases: 5. Germline V gene sequence: CDR1 SGDLS, CDR2 YYNGEE. Here the CDR3 reads CASSVEVGTSGGAYEQYF. The CDR3 DNA is TGTGCCAGCAGCGTAGAGGTTGGGACTAGCGGGGGGGCCTACGAGCAGTACTTC.

The genes are TRBV20-1 and TRBJ2-5, with 11 bases lining up with TRBD2. The CDR3 is 15 residues long. Germline CDR1 DFQATT, CDR2 SNEGSKA (reference sequence). The V gene end was trimmed by 3 bases and the J gene end by 2 bases; junction bases not matched to a gene: 5. CDR3 loop: CSASKASGGQETQYF. CDR3 in DNA: TGCAGTGCTAGTAAGGCTAGCGGGGGGCAAGAGACCCAGTACTTC.

This clone was found a few times. The chain combines TRBV6-5 with TRBJ2-3, with TRBD2 matching over 8 bases. Trimming removed 6 bases from V and 2 bases from J; junction bases left unmatched: 7. The CDR3 has 15 residues. The germline gives CDR1 MNHEY, CDR2 SVGAGI. As DNA, the CDR3 is TGTGCCAGCAGAAACGGGGGGGCGACCACAGATACGCAGTATTTT. Translated: CASRNGGATTDTQYF.

V and J are TRBV5-8 and TRBJ2-7; TRBD2 aligns across 7 bases. The J segment lost 4 bases and the V segment lost 4 bases, leaving 8 bases of the junction unmatched. The CDR3 consists of 14 residues. Looked up from germline, CDR1 is SGHTS and CDR2 is YDEGEE. CDR3 protein: CASSDRLAEYEQYF. The CDR3 DNA follows: TGTGCCAGCAGCGACAGACTAGCAGAGTACGAGCAGTACTTC.

The chain employs TRBV28 and TRBJ1-1; D may be TRBD1 (5 bases). V gave up 2 bases and J gave up 5 bases, with 9 bases separating them. The CDR3 totals 13 residues. The germline gives CDR1 MDHEN, CDR2 SYDVKM. The CDR3 DNA sequence: TGTGCCAGCAGTTTAACGGGGACTACTGAAGCTTTCTTT. This gives the protein CASSLTGTTEAFF.

The CDR3 sequence is CASSPTDSGIGGYTF. CDR3 bases: TGTGCCAGCAGCCCCACGGACAGCGGGATTGGGGGCTACACCTTC. The V gene is TRBV7-6, the J gene TRBJ1-2; perhaps TRBD1 as D (6 bases). This CDR3 is 15 amino acids long. The ends were cut back, 5 bases at V and 8 bases at J, with 21 bases in the middle. CDR1 is SGHVS and CDR2 is FNYEAQ in the germline V gene.

The J gene is TRBJ2-3, the V gene TRBV18, with 10 bases aligning to TRBD2. Germline CDR1 and CDR2: KGHSH and LQKENI. This CDR3 comprises 16 residues. V was pared by 2 bases and J by 9 bases, with 11 bases of the junction left unmatched. The CDR3: CASSPGPASGGWTQYF. In DNA form, the CDR3 reads TGTGCCAGCTCACCAGGCCCGGCTAGCGGGGGTTGGACGCAGTATTTT.

The chain couples TRBV6-4 to TRBJ1-3; no firm D call. This CDR3 is built from 14 residues. The germline V gene has CDR1 MRHNA and CDR2 SNTAGT. V was trimmed by 8 bases and J by 2 bases, leaving 13 bases between them. CDR3 nucleotide sequence: TGTGCCAGCCGCGGCAGTGAGCCTGGAAACACCATATATTTT. It yields the protein CASRGSEPGNTIYF.

The DNA for the CDR3 is TGTGCCAGCAGCTTGTTAGACAGCTCTGGAAACACCATATATTTT. Translating gives CASSLLDSSGNTIYF. This chain joins TRBV5-6 and TRBJ1-3; TRBD1 might be the D (5 bases). Germline assignment: CDR1 SGHDT and CDR2 YYEEEE. With 1 base removed from V and 0 bases from J, the gap between germline ends came to 8 bases. The CDR3 consists of 15 residues.

The chain is built from TRBV7-2 and TRBJ1-6; TRBD1 matches at 7 bases. This CDR3 spans 15 amino acids. Germline V lookup: CDR1 SGHTA, CDR2 FQGNSA. Trimming took 5 bases from V and 3 from J; bases not matched to a gene: 4. CDR3 coding DNA: TGTGCCAGCAGCCCACGACAGGGCTATAATTCACCCCTCCACTTT. Protein sequence: CASSPRQGYNSPLHF.